The 3 T cell receptor beta chains in this list originate from one sample, sequenced in a study of blood T cell repertoires in COVID-19. The repertoire was sequenced with immunoSEQ multiplex PCR; TCRdb's copy has only in-frame clones and lacks some. The sample lists about 200,000 clones, about 80% occurring once. Sequencing used PBMCs or T cells enriched from blood (not recorded which). These receptor sequences come from a man aged 40-50 years who had recovered from COVID-19.

This clone showed up just a few times. This chain connects TRBV6-5 to TRBJ1-2, with D maybe TRBD1 (6 bases). Germline CDR1 is MNHEY and CDR2 is SVGAGI. Trimming removed 4 bases at V and 4 bases at J, with 7 bases between. The CDR3 sequence is 12 residues long. The CDR3 protein is CASSLDSYGYTF. CDR3 bases: TGTGCCAGCAGTTTGGACAGCTATGGCTACACCTTC.

The chain employs TRBV28 and TRBJ1-2, with 9 bases fitting TRBD1. This CDR3 is built from 14 residues. CDR1 and CDR2 from the germline V gene are MDHEN and SYDVKM. V was pared by 6 bases and J by 7 bases, with 9 bases of the junction left unmatched. CDR3 loop: CASRRTGVPAGYTF. The DNA for the CDR3 is TGTGCCAGCAGGAGGACAGGGGTTCCCGCTGGCTACACCTTC.

The chain links TRBV4-3 to TRBJ2-3; D remains unclear. CDR1 and CDR2 (germline): LGHNA, YSLEER. The CDR3 is 16 residues long. Trimming removed 1 base at V and 4 bases at J, with 15 bases between. The DNA of the CDR3 is TGCGCCAGCAGCCAAGGGGCAGCCAGGTCCCCAGATACGCAGTATTTT. This gives the protein CASSQGAARSPDTQYF.